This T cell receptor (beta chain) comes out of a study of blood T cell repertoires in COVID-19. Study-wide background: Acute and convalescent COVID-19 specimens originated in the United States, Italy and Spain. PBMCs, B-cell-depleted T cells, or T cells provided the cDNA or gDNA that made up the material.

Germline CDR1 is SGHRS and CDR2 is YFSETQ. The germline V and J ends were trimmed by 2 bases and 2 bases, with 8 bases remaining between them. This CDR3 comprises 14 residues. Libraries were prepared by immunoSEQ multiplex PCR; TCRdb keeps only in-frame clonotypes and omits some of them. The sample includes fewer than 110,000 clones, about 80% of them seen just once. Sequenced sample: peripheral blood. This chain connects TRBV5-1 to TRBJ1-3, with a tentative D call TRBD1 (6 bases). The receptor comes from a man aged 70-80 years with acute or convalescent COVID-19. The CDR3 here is CASSLDRTGNTIYF. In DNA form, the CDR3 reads TGCGCCAGCAGCTTAGACAGGACTGGAAACACCATATATTTT.